This paragraph reports one TCR beta chain. Its antigen is not identified. The entry originates in a study of graft-versus-host responses after intestinal transplantation. Study at large: Multivisceral, liver-intestinal, or isolated intestinal grafts were transplanted into recipients. Every recipient underwent anti-thymocyte globulin induction, then tacrolimus and steroids for roughly 3 years.

Study-level points and caveats: Peak circulating GvH clone levels tracked with early post-transplant HvG declines.

CDR1 SGHDT and CDR2 YYEEEE come from the germline V gene. The V and J ends lost 3 bases and 3 bases respectively, with 19 bases between them. The CDR3 is made up of 16 amino acids. The protocol was immunoSEQ multiplex PCR, while the TCRdb copy is restricted to in-frame clones and leaves out a portion. The sample has tens of thousands of clones; around nine tenths are singletons. The chain employs TRBV5-6 and TRBJ2-7; a possible D gene is TRBD2 (6 bases). Here the sequenced sample was bone marrow, taken 734 days after intestinal transplantation. This sequence originates from a human patient who received an intestinal transplant, so some T cells may come from the graft donor. The CDR3 loop reads CASSSWRDSTGYEQYF. The CDR3 coding sequence is TGTGCCAGCAGCTCCTGGCGGGACTCCACCGGCTACGAGCAGTACTTC. The full variable domain, completed using reference TRBV5-6 and TRBJ2-7, is DAGVTQSPTHLIKTRGQQVTLRCSPKSGHDTVSWYQQALGQGPQFIFQYYEEEERQRGNFPDRFSGHQFPNYSSELNVNALLLGDSALYLCASSSWRDSTGYEQYFGPGTRLTVT.